The 29 T cell receptor beta chains below all came from one sample that was sequenced in a study of blood T cell repertoires in COVID-19. Generated by immunoSEQ multiplex PCR, the TCRdb table keeps only in-frame clones and is missing some. The sample lists 39,000 or so clones; approximately 78% were seen once. Sequencing was carried out using peripheral blood. The receptors here all came from a man aged 55 to 70 in a cohort sampled during active COVID-19.

The gene calls are TRBV2 and TRBJ2-2; D might be TRBD2 (6 bases). The germline V gene encodes CDR1 SNHLY and CDR2 FYNNEI. The CDR3 contains 13 residues. The germline V and J ends were trimmed by 6 bases and 2 bases, with 7 bases remaining between them. CDR3 sequence (DNA): TGTGCCAGCAGCGGACTAAACACCGGGGAGCTGTTTTTT. This translates into CASSGLNTGELFF.

The chain links TRBV4-3 to TRBJ2-2; weak D call: TRBD2 (5 bases). Germline V CDR1 and CDR2: LGHNA, YSLEER. This CDR3 has 12 amino acids. V was cut by 4 bases and J by 5 bases, with 5 bases left in between. The chain's CDR3 is CASSPGTGELFF. As DNA, the CDR3 is TGCGCCAGCAGCCCGGGGACCGGGGAGCTGTTTTTT.

CDR3 region: CASSVGGSSTDTQYF. The CDR3 DNA follows: TGTGCCAGCAGCGTAGGAGGCTCCTCCACAGATACGCAGTATTTT. The chain uses TRBV9 and TRBJ2-3; D call uncertain. CDR3 length: 15 amino acids. V lost 0 bases and J 2 bases, leaving 10 bases between the germline ends. Germline CDR1 SGDLS, CDR2 YYNGEE.

This sequence joins TRBV7-9 and TRBJ2-1; D ambiguous. Deletions cut 5 bases from V and 4 bases from J, with 24 bases between. The CDR3 is made up of 18 amino acids. Germline lookup yields CDR1 SEHNR and CDR2 FQNEAQ (reference sequence). CDR3 sequence reads: CASSPLLTYRRRYNEQFF. CDR3 DNA sequence: TGTGCCAGCAGCCCCCTGTTGACCTACCGGCGGCGATACAATGAGCAGTTCTTC.

This clone was detected a few times. This chain's CDR3 is CASSLKSGYNEQFF. CDR3 in DNA: TGCGCCAGCAGCTTAAAATCCGGCTACAATGAGCAGTTCTTC. This chain connects TRBV5-1 to TRBJ2-1; no clear D gene. Per the germline V gene, CDR1 is SGHRS and CDR2 is YFSETQ. Trimming pared 2 bases from V and 3 bases from J, leaving 9 bases between. The CDR3 covers 14 residues. The full variable domain, its missing parts supplied by reference TRBV5-1 and TRBJ2-1, is KAGVTQTPRYLIKTRGQQVTLSCSPISGHRSVSWYQQTPGQGLQFLFEYFSETQRNKGNFPGRFSGRQFSNSRSEMNVSTLELGDSALYLCASSLKSGYNEQFFGPGTRLTVL.

The chain employs TRBV15 and TRBJ1-4, with D maybe TRBD1 (6 bases). The length of the CDR3 is 14 residues. From germline, CDR1 is LNHNV and CDR2 YYDKDF (reference sequence). Trimming left V 6 bases short and J 5 bases short, with 13 bases between. DNA of the CDR3: TGTGCCACCAGTATAGGGGGTCAAAATGAAAAACTGTTTTTT. Protein: CATSIGGQNEKLFF.

The CDR3 loop is CASSYRGRELFF. CDR3 bases: TGTGCCAGCAGTTACCGCGGGAGGGAGCTGTTTTTT. The chain carries TRBV6-5 and TRBJ2-2, with D perhaps matching TRBD2 (6 bases). This CDR3 is built from 12 residues. Germline CDR1 and CDR2: MNHEY and SVGAGI. V was pared by 2 bases and J by 9 bases, with 7 bases between.

The J gene is TRBJ1-4, the V gene TRBV5-1; D may be TRBD1 (5 bases). V lost 1 base and J 6 bases, leaving 13 bases between the germline ends. Per germline, CDR1 SGHRS and CDR2 YFSETQ. The CDR3 sequence is 15 residues long. This CDR3 is CASSLSGAGDEKLFF. As DNA, the CDR3 is TGCGCCAGCAGCTTGAGTGGGGCAGGCGATGAAAAACTGTTTTTT.

The gene calls are TRBV7-2 and TRBJ1-6; D gene uncertain. The V gene's germline CDR1 is SGHTA and CDR2 FQGNSA. The V end was cut by 5 bases, the J end by 6 bases, with 11 bases between. The CDR3 sequence is 14 residues long. The CDR3 DNA reads as TGTGCCAGCAGCCCTAGGCAGCCTAATTCACCCCTCCACTTT. Protein product: CASSPRQPNSPLHF.

The chain is built from TRBV5-4 and TRBJ1-2, with 8 nucleotides matching TRBD1. CDR1 SGHNT and CDR2 YYREEE come from the germline V gene (reference sequence). CDR3 length: 14 residues. V was pared by 4 bases and J by 7 bases, with 9 bases of the junction left unmatched. The CDR3 DNA reads as TGTGCCAGCAGCCCCGGACAGGGTCGTAGTGGCTACACCTTC. It is translated as CASSPGQGRSGYTF.

This chain joins TRBV19 and TRBJ2-7; 9 bases are shared with TRBD2. CDR3 length equals 16 residues. V was clipped by 0 bases and J by 7 bases; unmatched bases: 10. CDR1 is LNHDA and CDR2 is SQIVND in the germline V gene (reference sequence). The CDR3 DNA reads as TGTGCCAGTAGTATAGACCTTAGCGGGAGTAATGGGGAGCAGTACTTC. Translating gives CASSIDLSGSNGEQYF.

This clone has only a few counts. J is TRBJ1-1 and V is TRBV7-8; maybe TRBD1 (6 bases). V dropped 1 base and J dropped 6 bases, with 15 bases sitting between them. The V gene's germline CDR1 is SGHVS and CDR2 FQNEAQ. This CDR3 is built from 15 residues. CDR3 sequence: CASSLEAGGRSEAFF. The CDR3 bases are TGTGCCAGCAGCTTAGAGGCGGGGGGCCGGTCTGAAGCTTTCTTT.

The rearrangement uses TRBV28 and TRBJ2-1, with 12 positions matching TRBD2. The V gene end was trimmed by 6 bases and the J gene end by 6 bases; junction bases not matched to a gene: 9. The germline CDR1 and CDR2 sequences are MDHEN and SYDVKM. The CDR3 is 16 residues long. The CDR3 DNA reads as TGTGCCAGCAGCCCCGCTGTACTAGCGGGGGGCAATGAGCAGTTCTTC. The encoded protein is CASSPAVLAGGNEQFF.

This clone was seen once. This sequence joins TRBV27 and TRBJ2-1, with D possibly TRBD2 on 6 matching bases. The V gene's germline CDR1 is MNHEY and CDR2 SMNVEV (reference sequence). CDR3 length: 15 residues. V was shortened by 5 bases and J by 2 bases, with 13 bases between the two germline ends. CDR3 DNA sequence: TGTGCCAGCAGTCTCCGGGACTTTCCCTACAATGAGCAGTTCTTC. It encodes CASSLRDFPYNEQFF.

CDR3 coding DNA: TGTGCCAGCAGCCCTAATATGGGACTCACTGTTGGGGAGCAGTACTTC. Translated: CASSPNMGLTVGEQYF. The chain couples TRBV11-2 to TRBJ2-7; possible D gene TRBD2, 6 bases. Germline CDR1 and CDR2: SGHAT and FQNNGV. V lost 5 bases, J lost 7 bases, and 24 bases lay in between. CDR3 size: 16 residues.

The genes are TRBV7-8 and TRBJ2-7, with 7 bases matching TRBD1. Germline V lookup: CDR1 SGHVS, CDR2 FQNEAQ. This CDR3 is built from 14 residues. The J segment lost 2 bases and the V segment lost 4 bases, leaving 5 bases of the junction unmatched. The CDR3 sequence: CASSSRQGPYEQYF. The CDR3 DNA follows: TGTGCCAGCAGCTCCAGACAGGGCCCCTACGAGCAGTACTTC.

The chain has TRBV19 and TRBJ2-5, with 15 bases lining up with TRBD2. Trimming removed 5 bases from V and 1 base from J; junction bases left unmatched: 14. CDR1 and CDR2 (germline): LNHDA, SQIVND (reference sequence). The CDR3 is 20 amino acids. In DNA form, the CDR3 reads TGTGCCAGTAGTCGCTATGCTCTCGGGACTAGCGGGGGGCCCCAAGAGACCCAGTACTTC. This encodes CASSRYALGTSGGPQETQYF. The full variable domain, rest sourced from reference TRBV19 and TRBJ2-5, is DGGITQSPKYLFRKEGQNVTLSCEQNLNHDAMYWYRQDPGQGLRLIYYSQIVNDFQKGDIAEGYSVSREKKESFPLTVTSAQKNPTAFYLCASSRYALGTSGGPQETQYFGPGTRLLVL.

V usage is TRBV6-6 and J usage is TRBJ2-2; possibly TRBD2 for D (5 bases). Germline lookup yields CDR1 MNHNY and CDR2 SVGAGI (reference sequence). The CDR3 is made up of 16 amino acids. Trimming stripped 0 bases from V and 7 bases from J, with 15 bases between. This CDR3 is CASSYSRPERHGELFF. CDR3 nucleotide sequence: TGTGCCAGCAGTTACTCCCGACCCGAGCGGCACGGGGAGCTGTTTTTT.

The chain combines TRBV6-1 with TRBJ2-1, with TRBD1 matching 8 bases. This CDR3 has 15 residues. CDR1 is MNHNS and CDR2 is SASEGT in the germline V gene. J lost 10 bases, V lost 1 base, and 9 bases had no gene match. The CDR3 DNA follows: TGTGCCAGCAGTGAAGGGACAGGGTGGGGAGAGGAGCAGTTCTTC. This sequence encodes CASSEGTGWGEEQFF.

CDR3 DNA: TGCGCCAGCAGCTTGGACGCAGGGGGCCCCCGGGGGACAAGCACAGATACGCAGTATTTT. As protein: CASSLDAGGPRGTSTDTQYF. The V call is TRBV5-1, the J call TRBJ2-3; 8 positions agree with TRBD1. With V trimmed by 0 bases and J by 0 bases, 15 bases remained unmatched. The CDR3 sequence is 20 residues long. The V gene's germline CDR1 is SGHRS and CDR2 YFSETQ.

This chain links TRBV10-3 with TRBJ2-7; 9 positions agree with TRBD2. CDR1 is ENHRY, CDR2 SYGVKD, per germline. The CDR3 consists of 14 residues. J gave up 4 bases and V 4 bases, and 5 bases lay outside the gene matches. CDR3 sequence (DNA): TGTGCCATCAGTGGTGCTAGCGGGGATTACGAGCAGTACTTC. Residues: CAISGASGDYEQYF.

This clone is a singleton in its sample. The rearrangement uses TRBV24-1 and TRBJ1-1; no clear D. This CDR3 has 15 residues. Germline CDR1 reads KGHDR; CDR2 reads SFDVKD. V lost 2 bases to trimming and J lost 0 bases, with 9 bases between them. DNA for the CDR3: TGTGCCACCAGTGATTCTCAGACTCTGAACACTGAAGCTTTCTTT. This sequence encodes CATSDSQTLNTEAFF.

In this sample, this clone turned up a few times. Written as DNA, the CDR3 is TGTGCCTGGAGTCCACAGGGAGGGGGCTACACCTTC. This translates into CAWSPQGGGYTF. The chain employs TRBV30 and TRBJ1-2; D is perhaps TRBD1 (6 bases). Germline CDR1 and CDR2: GTSNPN and SVGIG (reference sequence). Trimming left V 2 bases short and J 8 bases short, with 12 bases between. This CDR3 has 12 residues. The variable domain in full, with the rest retrieved from reference TRBV30 and TRBJ1-2, is SQTIHQWPATLVQPVGSPLSLECTVEGTSNPNLYWYRQAAGRGLQLLFYSVGIGQISSEVPQNLSASRPQDRQFILSSKKLLLSDSGFYLCAWSPQGGGYTFGSGTRLTVV.

The V call is TRBV28, the J call TRBJ2-7, with 11 bases fitting TRBD2. The CDR3 has 16 residues. V was clipped by 5 bases and J by 4 bases; unmatched bases: 10. In germline, CDR1 is MDHEN, CDR2 SYDVKM. CDR3 sequence reads: CASSDRRLAGFYEQYF. In nucleotides, the CDR3 is TGTGCCAGCAGTGACCGTAGACTAGCGGGGTTTTACGAGCAGTACTTC.

V usage is TRBV6-5 and J usage is TRBJ1-2, with D maybe TRBD1 (5 bases). Looked up from germline, CDR1 is MNHEY and CDR2 is SVGAGI. V was pared by 6 bases and J by 8 bases, with 19 bases between. CDR3 length: 14 residues. CDR3: CASRAGTTFRGYTF. In nucleotides, the CDR3 is TGTGCCAGCAGAGCCGGGACTACCTTTAGGGGCTACACCTTC.

This rearrangement joins TRBV28 to TRBJ1-4, with D perhaps matching TRBD1 (6 bases). The CDR3 has 14 residues. CDR1 and CDR2 (germline): MDHEN, SYDVKM. V lost 8 bases and J lost 8, with 18 bases in between. The DNA of the CDR3 is TGTGCCAGCCGAGATGAGGGGAGGGGGGAAAAACTGTTTTTT. Encoded protein: CASRDEGRGEKLFF. The complete variable domain, with remaining parts taken from reference TRBV28 and TRBJ1-4, reads DVKVTQSSRYLVKRTGEKVFLECVQDMDHENMFWYRQDPGLGLRLIYFSYDVKMKEKGDIPEGYSVSREKKERFSLILESASTNQTSMYLCASRDEGRGEKLFFGSGTQLSVL.

This clone appeared a few times. This rearrangement joins TRBV7-9 to TRBJ1-1; D may be TRBD1 (5 bases). The CDR3 has 13 residues. Looked up from germline, CDR1 is SEHNR and CDR2 is FQNEAQ (reference sequence). Trimming shortened V by 5 bases and J by 4 bases, and 11 bases separated the two germline ends. The CDR3 region has the DNA TGTGCCAGCAGCCAAAACACAGGCACTGAAGCTTTCTTT. Translation gives CASSQNTGTEAFF.

CDR3 bases: TGTGCCAGCACCCCCATCGGGGGGGGGCGGTATAGCAATCAGCCCCAGCATTTT. This encodes CASTPIGGGRYSNQPQHF. This chain connects TRBV28 to TRBJ1-5; weak D call: TRBD1 (6 bases). Trimming took 7 bases from V and 0 from J, leaving 22 bases between them. This CDR3 has 18 residues. Per germline, CDR1 MDHEN and CDR2 SYDVKM.

The chain recombines TRBV29-1 with TRBJ2-5; possibly TRBD1 for D (6 bases). CDR3 length: 10 residues. V was pared by 6 bases and J by 5 bases, with 7 bases between. CDR1 and CDR2 (germline): SQVTM, ANQGSEA. The CDR3 region has the DNA TGCAGCGTGAGGGGGGAGACCCAGTACTTC. Residues: CSVRGETQYF.